This T cell receptor beta chain was sequenced in a study of neoadjuvant anti-PD-1 for oral cavity cancer. Across the study: Patients without progression received a fourth nivolumab dose around day 43, then surgical resection on days 50-56. Study-level points and caveats: Higher pretreatment Treg/Th17 ratios tracked higher pretreatment blood clonality.

The time point is: after neoadjuvant nivolumab, at surgical resection. Patients had newly diagnosed, untreated stage II-IVA oral cavity squamous cell carcinoma. The patients had HPV-negative, locally advanced oral cavity squamous cell carcinoma. V was cut by 1 base and J by 8 bases, with 17 bases left in between. From germline, CDR1 is MNHNS and CDR2 SASEGT. The CDR3 spans 15 residues. Repertoires were generated with immunoSEQ multiplex PCR, while TCRdb's copy carries only in-frame clones and drops some. Of more than 12,000 clones in the sample, around 36% were seen once. This clone was seen a few times. Its antigen is unidentified.

The clonotype originates from a person between 40 and 79 years old with oral cavity squamous cell carcinoma. Sequences were derived from tumor tissue, sampled after nivolumab (anti-PD-1) treatment. The chain couples TRBV6-1 to TRBJ1-1; weak D call: TRBD1 (5 bases). The CDR3 loop is CASSEVPGHLEEAFF. The CDR3 DNA sequence: TGTGCCAGCAGTGAAGTTCCAGGGCATTTGGAGGAAGCTTTCTTT.